The present T cell receptor beta chain was sequenced within a study of blood T cell repertoires in COVID-19. Across the whole study: COVID-19 samples collected from the United States, Italy and Spain covered acute and convalescent phases. PBMCs, B-cell-depleted T cells, or T cells provided the cDNA or gDNA that made up the material.

Germline CDR1 reads SEHNR; CDR2 reads FQNEAQ (reference sequence). V lost 4 bases, J lost 2 bases, and 12 bases lay in between. The CDR3 contains 15 residues. Original processing methods: Estimates of nucleated cell counts were drawn from the amplification of reference gene primers. The repertoire was sequenced with immunoSEQ multiplex PCR; TCRdb's copy has only in-frame clones and lacks some. V and J calls and clone size are given by that table; D and trimming were obtained from the DNA. The table records roughly 250,000 clones, more than 75% of them present only once. This sequence joins TRBV7-9 and TRBJ1-5; the D gene is possibly TRBD1 (6 bases). Specimen: peripheral blood. The sequence was obtained from an older woman with active or convalescent COVID-19. CDR3 in DNA: TGTGCCAGCAGCTCCACAGAGGGGGGCAATCAGCCCCAGCATTTT. This sequence encodes CASSSTEGGNQPQHF. Full variable domain (missing parts from reference TRBV7-9 and TRBJ1-5): DTGVSQNPRHKITKRGQNVTFRCDPISEHNRLYWYRQTLGQGPEFLTYFQNEAQLEKSRLLSDRFSAERPKGSFSTLEIQRTEQGDSAMYLCASSSTEGGNQPQHFGDGTRLSIL.